The 21 T cell receptor beta chains listed next were all sequenced from one sample in a study of blood T cell repertoires in COVID-19. Generated by immunoSEQ multiplex PCR, the TCRdb table keeps only in-frame clones and is missing some. The repertoire consists of approximately 44,000 clones, with over 75% occurring once and the leading ten covering over 1%. The sequenced material came from peripheral blood. Receptors were obtained from a woman aged 35 to 49 with acute or convalescent COVID-19.

CDR3 loop: CATSRGTGAQPQHF. CDR3 DNA sequence: TGTGCCACCAGCAGAGGGACAGGGGCCCAGCCCCAGCATTTT. This chain connects TRBV15 to TRBJ1-5, with 9 bases matching TRBD1. Germline V gene lookup returns CDR1 LNHNV and CDR2 YYDKDF (reference sequence). After removal of 1 base from V and 7 bases from J, the junction contained 2 bases not matched to a gene. The CDR3 spans 14 residues.

The chain carries TRBV5-1 and TRBJ2-1; TRBD2 matches at 7 bases. The CDR3 consists of 15 residues. Germline loops: CDR1 SGHRS, CDR2 YFSETQ. Trimming cost V 2 bases and J 6 bases; bases outside gene matches: 8. The CDR3 loop is CASSFGTTGLNEQFF. In nucleotides, the CDR3 is TGCGCCAGCAGCTTCGGGACTACAGGCCTCAATGAGCAGTTCTTC.

CDR3 region: CASGWLGVGEQFF. Written as DNA, the CDR3 is TGTGCTAGTGGTTGGTTAGGAGTCGGTGAGCAGTTCTTC. The V call is TRBV12-5, the J call TRBJ2-1, with unresolved D. Germline V gives CDR1 LGHNT, CDR2 FRNRAP. Trimming removed 4 bases at V and 9 bases at J, with 13 bases between. The CDR3 has 13 amino acids. Based on the CDR3 plus reference TRBV12-5 and TRBJ2-1, the full variable domain is DARVTQTPRHKVTEMGQEVTMRCQPILGHNTVFWYRQTMMQGLELLAYFRNRAPLDDSGMPKDRFSAEMPDATLATLKIQPSEPRDSAVYFCASGWLGVGEQFFGPGTRLTVL.

V is TRBV5-5 and J is TRBJ2-2, with 7 bases lining up with TRBD2. There are 14 residues in the CDR3. Trimming cost V 7 bases and J 4 bases; bases outside gene matches: 7. Germline assignment: CDR1 SGHKS and CDR2 YYEKEE (reference sequence). The CDR3 loop is CASLREGITGELFF. CDR3 nucleotide sequence: TGTGCCAGCCTAAGGGAGGGGATCACCGGGGAGCTGTTTTTT.

This chain links TRBV3-1 (or the pseudogene TRBV3-2) with TRBJ1-4; unclear D gene. Between the trimmed V and J ends, which lost 0 bases and 5 bases, there was a span of 10 bases. The CDR3 is 15 residues long. Germline V gene lookup returns CDR1 LGHDT and CDR2 YNNKEL (reference sequence). DNA of the CDR3: TGTGCCAGCAGCCAAGAGCCTATCGGGAATGAAAAACTGTTTTTT. As protein: CASSQEPIGNEKLFF.

This clone was seen a single time. The J gene is TRBJ2-7, the V gene TRBV11-2, with D maybe TRBD1 (5 bases). Germline V lookup: CDR1 SGHAT, CDR2 FQNNGV. Trimming cost V 4 bases and J 1 base, with 11 bases left between them. The length of the CDR3 is 14 residues. CDR3 region: CASSSTDTSYEQYF. CDR3 DNA sequence: TGTGCCAGCAGCTCCACGGACACGTCCTACGAGCAGTACTTC. The full variable domain, rest sourced from reference TRBV11-2 and TRBJ2-7, is EAGVAQSPRYKIIEKRQSVAFWCNPISGHATLYWYQQILGQGPKLLIQFQNNGVVDDSQLPKDRFSAERLKGVDSTLKIQPAKLEDSAVYLCASSSTDTSYEQYFGPGTRLTVT.

The chain couples TRBV5-1 to TRBJ2-7, with 7 nucleotides matching TRBD1. The CDR3 contains 16 residues. Germline CDR1 is SGHRS and CDR2 is YFSETQ. With 4 bases clipped from V and 0 bases from J, the junction kept 10 bases outside the gene matches. The CDR3 sequence is CASSITGVSGSYEQYF. The CDR3 bases are TGCGCCAGCAGCATTACAGGGGTCTCCGGCTCCTACGAGCAGTACTTC.

J is TRBJ1-6 and V is TRBV6-4; 11 bases agree with TRBD1. V lost 10 bases, J lost 6 bases, and 2 bases stayed unmatched. Germline CDR1 is MRHNA and CDR2 is SNTAGT. The CDR3 consists of 13 residues. DNA of the CDR3: TGTGCCACCGGGACAGGGGGTAATTCACCCCTCCACTTT. Its translation: CATGTGGNSPLHF.

The J gene is TRBJ2-1, the V gene TRBV29-1; unclear D gene. The ends were cut back, 7 bases at V and 0 bases at J, with 7 bases in the middle. Looked up from germline, CDR1 is SQVTM and CDR2 is ANQGSEA. The CDR3 sequence is 12 residues long. CDR3 nucleotides: TGCAGCGGTGCGTACTCCTACAATGAGCAGTTCTTC. Translation: CSGAYSYNEQFF.

The chain employs TRBV18 and TRBJ2-1, with TRBD1 matching over 7 bases. The junction had 19 bases not matched to a gene; V was cut back by 6 bases and J by 5 bases. Germline values: CDR1 KGHSH, CDR2 LQKENI. The CDR3 length is 18 residues. The CDR3 DNA follows: TGTGCCAGCTCCCGACAGACAGGGCCGTTAAACACAAACAATGAGCAGTTCTTC. Its translation is CASSRQTGPLNTNNEQFF.

This CDR3 is CASSQPSAGPRTDTQYF. The CDR3 nucleotides are TGCGCCAGCAGCCAACCTTCCGCAGGGCCTAGAACAGATACGCAGTATTTT. The chain is built from TRBV4-3 and TRBJ2-3, with D maybe TRBD1 (5 bases). CDR3 length equals 17 residues. V was cut by 2 bases and J by 3 bases, with 18 bases left in between. Germline V gene sequence: CDR1 LGHNA, CDR2 YSLEER.

This chain joins TRBV6-5 and TRBJ2-1; 8 nucleotides match TRBD2. Germline trimming cut 6 bases from V and 7 bases from J; bases unmatched to any gene: 11. Germline V gives CDR1 MNHEY, CDR2 SVGAGI. This CDR3 region has 15 residues. The CDR3 loop reads CASSLARGDFNEQFF. The CDR3 nucleotides read TGTGCCAGCAGCTTAGCGCGGGGGGATTTTAATGAGCAGTTCTTC.

V usage is TRBV5-4 and J usage is TRBJ2-7; TRBD2 matches at 10 bases. Germline CDR1 and CDR2: SGHNT and YYREEE (reference sequence). The J segment lost 3 bases and the V segment lost 0 bases, leaving 0 bases of the junction unmatched. The CDR3 extends over 14 amino acids. CDR3 residues: CASSLASGGYEQYF. CDR3 DNA: TGTGCCAGCAGCTTGGCTAGCGGGGGCTACGAGCAGTACTTC.

The table lists this clone with a count of one. V is TRBV28 and J is TRBJ2-1, with 11 bases aligning to TRBD2. Germline-derived CDR1 and CDR2 are MDHEN and SYDVKM. V lost 7 bases and J lost 9; bases outside the gene matches: 5. The CDR3 spans 13 residues. The DNA for the CDR3 is TGTGCCAGCAACCTAGCGGGAGGTATTGAGCAGTTCTTC. Its translation is CASNLAGGIEQFF.

This chain joins TRBV6-2 or TRBV6-3 and TRBJ2-3; 8 nucleotides agree with TRBD2. J was trimmed by 5 bases and V by 4 bases; bases with no gene match: 11. CDR3 length: 16 amino acids. Germline V lookup: CDR1 MNHEY, CDR2 SVGEGT. The CDR3 coding sequence is TGTGCCAGCAGTTTTTCTGGCGGGGGGTCTCGAGATACGCAGTATTTT. It yields the protein CASSFSGGGSRDTQYF.

In its sample, this clone was seen once. The chain has TRBV7-9 and TRBJ2-6; D possibly corresponds to TRBD2 (6 bases). From germline, CDR1 is SEHNR and CDR2 FQNEAQ (reference sequence). Trimming removed 8 bases from V and 0 bases from J, with 14 bases in between. The CDR3 is 16 amino acids. The CDR3, as DNA: TGTGCCAGCGGACTACTAGGCAGCTCTGGGGCCAACGTCCTGACTTTC. Its translation is CASGLLGSSGANVLTF.

The chain has TRBV7-3 and TRBJ2-1; 9 nucleotides line up with TRBD2. V lost 6 bases, J lost 8 bases, and 14 bases stayed unmatched. The CDR3 is 16 residues long. Germline CDR1 and CDR2: SGHTA and FQGTGA. The CDR3 reads CASRPRSGSLVDEQFF. CDR3 in DNA: TGTGCCAGCAGGCCCCGTAGCGGGAGTTTAGTCGATGAGCAGTTCTTC. The full variable domain, in which reference TRBV7-3 and TRBJ2-1 provide the parts outside the CDR3, is GAGVSQTPSNKVTEKGKYVELRCDPISGHTALYWYRQSLGQGPEFLIYFQGTGAADDSGLPNDRFFAVRPEGSVSTLKIQRTERGDSAVYLCASRPRSGSLVDEQFFGPGTRLTVL.

CDR3 in DNA: TGTGCCAGCACTCCCAGGGACTCCTACGAGCAGTACTTC. Protein sequence: CASTPRDSYEQYF. The chain carries TRBV12-3 or TRBV12-4 and TRBJ2-7; D is perhaps TRBD1 (5 bases). This CDR3 region has 13 residues. V dropped 7 bases and J dropped 0 bases, with 10 bases sitting between them.

This clone was counted a few times. The chain has TRBV27 and TRBJ2-2, with 8 bases lining up with TRBD2. The junction had 3 bases not matched to a gene; V was cut back by 5 bases and J by 1 base. CDR1 and CDR2 (germline): MNHEY, SMNVEV (reference sequence). The CDR3 covers 15 residues. The CDR3 here is CASSLSGMNTGELFF. DNA for the CDR3: TGTGCCAGCAGTCTTAGCGGGATGAACACCGGGGAGCTGTTTTTT.

The rearrangement uses TRBV29-1 and TRBJ2-7; 8 nucleotides agree with TRBD2. The germline V gene has CDR1 SQVTM and CDR2 ANQGSEA. This CDR3 region has 15 residues. J was trimmed by 4 bases and V by 5 bases; bases with no gene match: 13. DNA for the CDR3: TGCAGCGTTTTCGGTCCGGGAGGGATGAATTACGAGCAGTACTTC. Its translation: CSVFGPGGMNYEQYF.

Here the CDR3 reads CASSITGTTNEKLFF. CDR3 sequence (DNA): TGTGCCAGCAGTATAACGGGAACAACTAATGAAAAACTGTTTTTT. V and J are TRBV28 and TRBJ1-4; D is uncertain. Trimming cost V 5 bases and J 0 bases, with 10 bases left between them. This CDR3 has 15 amino acids. Germline assignment: CDR1 MDHEN and CDR2 SYDVKM.